What follows are 28 T cell receptor beta chains derived from one specimen sequenced in a study of blood T cell repertoires in COVID-19. The method was immunoSEQ multiplex PCR; TCRdb's version includes in-frame clones alone and lacks a portion of them. The sample has 70,000 or so clones; around 77% are singletons. The source material was peripheral blood. These receptors all come from a man between 60 and 70 years old with acute or convalescent COVID-19.

This clone was seen only once. The CDR3, as DNA: TGCGCCAGCAGCCAACACACCTGGGGACAGTTCCGCAACGAGCAGTACTTC. It yields the protein CASSQHTWGQFRNEQYF. This sequence joins TRBV4-3 and TRBJ2-7; 7 positions agree with TRBD1. The CDR3 runs 17 residues. Germline V gene sequence: CDR1 LGHNA, CDR2 YSLEER. V gave up 2 bases and J gave up 5 bases; unmatched junction bases: 15.

The V and J genes are TRBV7-8 and TRBJ1-1; D call uncertain. The CDR3 is 13 residues long. V was shortened by 1 base and J by 6 bases, with 9 bases between the two germline ends. Germline V gives CDR1 SGHVS, CDR2 FQNEAQ. CDR3 sequence (DNA): TGTGCCAGCAGCTTAGGTTTGGAGGCTGAAGCTTTCTTT. Translated: CASSLGLEAEAFF.

The gene calls are TRBV10-3 and TRBJ2-3; 11 bases are a match to TRBD2. The germline CDR1 and CDR2 sequences are ENHRY and SYGVKD. The CDR3 totals 15 residues. After removal of 4 bases from V and 4 bases from J, the junction contained 4 bases not matched to a gene. The CDR3 nucleotides read TGTGCCATCAGTGTGGTTAGCGGGGGGGCAGATACGCAGTATTTT. It codes for CAISVVSGGADTQYF.

In its sample, this clone was seen a few times. The chain recombines TRBV19 with TRBJ1-5; D is perhaps TRBD1 (5 bases). V was clipped by 7 bases and J by 0 bases, with 10 bases between them. The CDR3 has 14 amino acids. Per germline, CDR1 LNHDA and CDR2 SQIVND (reference sequence). As DNA, the CDR3 is TGTGCCAGTAAGTGGCAGGGTAGCAATCAGCCCCAGCATTTT. Encoded protein: CASKWQGSNQPQHF.

The chain combines TRBV19 with TRBJ2-5; D is perhaps TRBD2 (5 bases). Germline V gene lookup returns CDR1 LNHDA and CDR2 SQIVND (reference sequence). CDR3 length equals 16 residues. Trimming shortened V by 2 bases and J by 5 bases, and 18 bases separated the two germline ends. This chain's CDR3 is CASSIRGLGGRETQYF. CDR3 nucleotides: TGTGCCAGTAGTATAAGAGGGCTGGGTGGTCGGGAGACCCAGTACTTC.

This clone occurred once. The gene calls are TRBV7-2 and TRBJ2-5, with TRBD1 matching over 7 bases. From germline, CDR1 is SGHTA and CDR2 FQGNSA. V lost 2 bases to trimming and J lost 4 bases; unmatched junction nucleotides: 4. This CDR3 has 14 amino acids. The CDR3 DNA reads TGTGCCAGCAGCTTAATGGCAGGGGGAGAGACCCAGTACTTC. Protein product: CASSLMAGGETQYF.

The CDR3 nucleotides read TGTGCTAGTGGTTTGGTACTAGCGGGGTATTCCTACGAGCAGTACTTC. Translating gives CASGLVLAGYSYEQYF. The chain carries TRBV12-5 and TRBJ2-7; 10 bases match TRBD2. The J segment lost 1 base and the V segment lost 0 bases, leaving 3 bases of the junction unmatched. The germline V gene has CDR1 LGHNT and CDR2 FRNRAP. This CDR3 is built from 16 residues. Filled out from reference TRBV12-5 and TRBJ2-7, the complete variable domain reads DARVTQTPRHKVTEMGQEVTMRCQPILGHNTVFWYRQTMMQGLELLAYFRNRAPLDDSGMPKDRFSAEMPDATLATLKIQPSEPRDSAVYFCASGLVLAGYSYEQYFGPGTRLTVT.

The genes are TRBV18 and TRBJ1-3; D gene uncertain. Trimming left V 2 bases short and J 2 bases short, with 10 bases between. Looked up from germline, CDR1 is KGHSH and CDR2 is LQKENI. The CDR3 runs to 15 residues. In DNA, the CDR3 is TGTGCCAGCTCACCAGGTTTTACGGCTGGAAACACCATATATTTT. Translating gives CASSPGFTAGNTIYF.

The V and J genes are TRBV18 and TRBJ1-2, with 12 bases lining up with TRBD1. This CDR3 is 15 amino acids long. The J segment lost 2 bases and the V segment lost 7 bases, leaving 5 bases of the junction unmatched. CDR1 KGHSH and CDR2 LQKENI come from the germline V gene. CDR3 in DNA: TGTGCCAGCTTCGCCGGGACAGGGGGCAACTATGGCTACACCTTC. Translated, it gives CASFAGTGGNYGYTF.

The rearrangement joins TRBV21-1 to TRBJ1-3; the tabulated D call, TRBD1, remains unverified against the DNA. TRBV21-1 is marked as a pseudogene. The CDR3 totals 17 residues. For the CDR3, the DNA is TGTGCCAGCAGCAAGGCCGGGACAGGTGAAGGTGGAAACACCATATATTTT. Encoded protein: CASSKAGTGEGGNTIYF.

The chain is built from TRBV29-1 and TRBJ1-1; TRBD1 agrees at 7 bases. Trimming cost V 7 bases and J 8 bases; bases outside gene matches: 7. Germline CDR1 reads SQVTM; CDR2 reads ANQGSEA. The length of the CDR3 is 11 residues. CDR3 nucleotides: TGCAGCGGAACCGGGACAGAGGAAGCTTTCTTT. This gives the protein CSGTGTEEAFF.

The chain has TRBV3-1 (or the pseudogene TRBV3-2) and TRBJ1-6; D is perhaps TRBD1 (6 bases). In germline, CDR1 is LGHDT, CDR2 YNNKEL (reference sequence). The CDR3 length is 14 residues. Trimming stripped 4 bases from V and 10 bases from J, with 14 bases between. CDR3 residues: CASSRVGGDSPLHF. CDR3 in DNA: TGTGCCAGCAGCCGCGTAGGGGGGGACTCACCCCTCCACTTT.

This chain's CDR3 is CASSAIDRYNSPLHF. CDR3 in DNA: TGTGCCAGCAGCGCGATAGACAGATATAATTCACCCCTCCACTTT. The chain links TRBV7-6 to TRBJ1-6; weak D call: TRBD1 (5 bases). The CDR3 runs to 15 residues. Germline V gene lookup returns CDR1 SGHVS and CDR2 FNYEAQ. V lost 5 bases and J lost 4, with 12 bases in between. The whole variable domain, remainder taken from reference TRBV7-6 and TRBJ1-6, is GAGVSQSPRYKVTKRGQDVALRCDPISGHVSLYWYRQALGQGPEFLTYFNYEAQQDKSGLPNDRFSAERPEGSISTLTIQRTEQRDSAMYRCASSAIDRYNSPLHFGNGTRLTVT.

The V and J genes are TRBV6-2 or TRBV6-3 and TRBJ2-1; 7 nucleotides align to TRBD2. V was pared by 5 bases and J by 6 bases, with 7 bases of the junction left unmatched. The CDR3 extends over 14 amino acids. Looked up from germline, CDR1 is MNHEY and CDR2 is SVGEGT. In nucleotides, the CDR3 is TGTGCCAGCAGTACCGGACTAGTCCTCAATGAGCAGTTCTTC. Amino acids: CASSTGLVLNEQFF.

CDR3 in amino acids: CASSLLGKSYEQYF. In DNA form, the CDR3 reads TGTGCCAGCAGTTTATTGGGCAAGTCCTACGAGCAGTACTTC. V gene TRBV27 combines with J gene TRBJ2-7, with D uncertain. The CDR3 covers 14 residues. Trimming stripped 1 base from V and 1 base from J, with 8 bases between. CDR1 and CDR2 from the germline V gene are MNHEY and SMNVEV (reference sequence).

The J gene is TRBJ1-6, the V gene TRBV5-5, with D possibly matching TRBD1 (5 bases). Germline V gives CDR1 SGHKS, CDR2 YYEKEE (reference sequence). Trimming left V 4 bases short and J 10 bases short, with 12 bases between. The CDR3 is 13 amino acids. Here the CDR3 DNA reads TGTGCCAGCAGCCTCGGGGGGTTCTCACCCCTCCACTTT. This gives the protein CASSLGGFSPLHF.

The CDR3 here is CAISGRDRGTPGAYGYTF. The CDR3 DNA follows: TGTGCCATCAGTGGGCGGGACAGGGGTACCCCCGGTGCCTATGGCTACACCTTC. This chain links TRBV10-3 with TRBJ1-2; 10 bases line up with TRBD1. The CDR3 runs 18 residues. CDR1 is ENHRY, CDR2 SYGVKD, per germline. The V and J ends lost 4 bases and 4 bases, in that order; junction bases with no gene match: 15.

The J gene is TRBJ1-2, the V gene TRBV5-1; D might be TRBD1 (6 bases). The germline V gene encodes CDR1 SGHRS and CDR2 YFSETQ. V was clipped by 0 bases and J by 4 bases, with 13 bases between them. The CDR3 consists of 15 residues. As DNA, the CDR3 is TGCGCCAGCAGCTTGGCACAGGGAAGGGGCTATGGCTACACCTTC. Its translation is CASSLAQGRGYGYTF.

V usage is TRBV5-4 and J usage is TRBJ1-5; TRBD1 matches 7 bases. From germline, CDR1 is SGHNT and CDR2 YYREEE (reference sequence). This CDR3 region has 15 residues. J gave up 2 bases and V 0 bases, and 2 bases lay outside the gene matches. The CDR3 protein is CASSLGTGGNQPQHF. The CDR3 nucleotides read TGTGCCAGCAGCTTGGGAACAGGGGGCAATCAGCCCCAGCATTTT.

V and J are TRBV24-1 and TRBJ2-1; maybe TRBD1 (7 bases). The CDR3 length is 17 residues. The V end lost 3 bases, the J end lost 0 bases, and 14 bases lay between the germline ends. Germline-derived CDR1 and CDR2 are KGHDR and SFDVKD. The CDR3 is CATSDARDRRSYNEQFF. CDR3 nucleotide sequence: TGTGCCACCAGTGATGCGCGGGACAGACGCTCCTACAATGAGCAGTTCTTC.

The J gene is TRBJ1-2, the V gene TRBV2; D is possibly TRBD1 (5 bases). CDR3 length: 16 amino acids. The V end was cut by 2 bases, the J end by 5 bases, with 18 bases between. The germline V gene encodes CDR1 SNHLY and CDR2 FYNNEI. DNA of the CDR3: TGTGCCAGCAGTGAACCAACAGGCCCCCGCGGTTATGGCTACACCTTC. It yields the protein CASSEPTGPRGYGYTF.

This rearrangement joins TRBV2 to TRBJ1-2, with 9 bases identical to TRBD1. Germline CDR1 is SNHLY and CDR2 is FYNNEI. Trimming removed 7 bases from V and 4 bases from J; junction bases left unmatched: 4. The CDR3 has 13 residues. CDR3 DNA sequence: TGTGCCAGCATCTCGGACAGGGGCTATGGCTACACCTTC. Translated: CASISDRGYGYTF. Full variable domain (missing parts from reference TRBV2 and TRBJ1-2): EPEVTQTPSHQVTQMGQEVILRCVPISNHLYFYWYRQILGQKVEFLVSFYNNEISEKSEIFDDQFSVERPDGSNFTLKIRSTKLEDSAMYFCASISDRGYGYTFGSGTRLTVV.

The CDR3 DNA follows: TGTGCCAGCAGCGTAGTGGGACAAAACACTGAAGCTTTCTTT. Residues: CASSVVGQNTEAFF. The V and J genes are TRBV9 and TRBJ1-1, with D possibly matching TRBD1 (6 bases). V lost 0 bases and J lost 2, with 8 bases in between. Germline V gene lookup returns CDR1 SGDLS and CDR2 YYNGEE. The CDR3 loop spans 14 amino acids.

This clone appeared a few times. The chain links TRBV25-1 to TRBJ2-1; 10 bases fit TRBD2. The CDR3 spans 17 residues. V gave up 2 bases and J gave up 3 bases; unmatched junction bases: 7. CDR1 is MGHDK, CDR2 SYGVNS, per germline. The DNA of the CDR3 is TGTGCCAGCAGTGAACCCCCCACTAGCGGGGTCTACAATGAGCAGTTCTTC. Translating gives CASSEPPTSGVYNEQFF.

The genes are TRBV12-3 or TRBV12-4 and TRBJ1-2, with TRBD1 matching over 9 bases. The CDR3 length is 13 residues. After removal of 4 bases from V and 7 bases from J, the junction contained 4 bases not matched to a gene. The CDR3 DNA follows: TGTGCCAGCAGTTACAGGGGGCGAGGTGGCTACACCTTC. As protein: CASSYRGRGGYTF.

This clone was detected only a few times. The rearrangement uses TRBV3-1 (or the pseudogene TRBV3-2) and TRBJ1-2; a possible D gene is TRBD1 (6 bases). Germline lookup yields CDR1 LGHDT and CDR2 YNNKEL (reference sequence). The germline V and J ends were trimmed by 4 bases and 8 bases, with 11 bases remaining between them. This CDR3 comprises 12 residues. The CDR3 sequence is CASSPGERGYTF. The CDR3 DNA reads as TGTGCCAGCAGCCCAGGGGAGCGCGGCTACACCTTC.

DNA of the CDR3: TGTGCCAGTAGTTTCGGGGGGGCCACCGGGGAGCTGTTTTTT. Protein: CASSFGGATGELFF. The gene calls are TRBV19 and TRBJ2-2; 8 bases line up with TRBD2. CDR3 length: 14 amino acids. V lost 5 bases and J lost 4; bases outside the gene matches: 3. Germline loops: CDR1 LNHDA, CDR2 SQIVND (reference sequence).

This chain connects TRBV27 to TRBJ1-1, with 7 positions matching TRBD1. Germline CDR1 is MNHEY and CDR2 is SMNVEV (reference sequence). Losses at the gene ends were 4 bases for V and 3 bases for J; bases not matched to a gene: 20. CDR3 size: 19 residues. The CDR3 loop is CASSSRLDRLLSRDTEAFF. The CDR3 DNA follows: TGTGCCAGCAGTTCACGATTGGACAGGTTATTATCTCGGGACACTGAAGCTTTCTTT.